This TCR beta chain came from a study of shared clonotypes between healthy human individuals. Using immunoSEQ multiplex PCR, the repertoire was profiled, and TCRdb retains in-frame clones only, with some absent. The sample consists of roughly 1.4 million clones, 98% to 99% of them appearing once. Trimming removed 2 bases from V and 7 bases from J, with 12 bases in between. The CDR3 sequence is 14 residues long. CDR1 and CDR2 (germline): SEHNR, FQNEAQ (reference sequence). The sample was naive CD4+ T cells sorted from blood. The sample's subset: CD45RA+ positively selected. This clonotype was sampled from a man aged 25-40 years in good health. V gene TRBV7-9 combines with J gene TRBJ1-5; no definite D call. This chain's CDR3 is CASSLSVGGQPQHF. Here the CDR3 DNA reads TGTGCCAGCAGCTTAAGCGTAGGTGGGCAGCCCCAGCATTTT.